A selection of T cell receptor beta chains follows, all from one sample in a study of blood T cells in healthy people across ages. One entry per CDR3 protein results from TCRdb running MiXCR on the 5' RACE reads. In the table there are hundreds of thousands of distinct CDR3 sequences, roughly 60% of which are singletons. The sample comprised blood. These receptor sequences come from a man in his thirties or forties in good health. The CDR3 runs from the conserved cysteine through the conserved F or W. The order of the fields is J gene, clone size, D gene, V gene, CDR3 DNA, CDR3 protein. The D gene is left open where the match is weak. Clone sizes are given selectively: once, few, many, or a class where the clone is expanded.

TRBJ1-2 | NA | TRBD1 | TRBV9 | TGTGCCAGCAGCGCCCGACAGGGGTCTGGCTACACCTTC | CASSARQGSGYTF
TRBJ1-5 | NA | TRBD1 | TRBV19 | TGTGCCAGTAGTAGGACAGGGTCGGGGTTCTCCGATCAGCCCCAGCATTTT | CASSRTGSGFSDQPQHF
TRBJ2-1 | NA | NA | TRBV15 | TGTGCCACCAGCAGAGCAGCGACTACCTACAATGAGCAGTTCTTC | CATSRAATTYNEQFF
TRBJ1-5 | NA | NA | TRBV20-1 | TGCAGTGCTAGAGATGAGATTCAGGGTCAGCCCCAGCATTTT | CSARDEIQGQPQHF
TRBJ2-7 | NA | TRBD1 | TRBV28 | TGTGCCAGCACCTGGACAGGGACTCCCTACGAGCAGTACTTC | CASTWTGTPYEQYF
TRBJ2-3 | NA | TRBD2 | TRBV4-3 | TGCGCCAGCAGCCCAGCACTAGCGGGAGATCCTGCTAGCACAGATACGCAGTATTTT | CASSPALAGDPASTDTQYF
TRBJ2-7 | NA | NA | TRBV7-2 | TGTGCCAGCAGCCCACTGACAGTTTACGAGCAGTACTTC | CASSPLTVYEQYF
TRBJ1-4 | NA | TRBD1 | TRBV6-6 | TGTGCCAGCAGTCCTAGGGGGCCGGCAACTAATGAAAAACCGTTTTTT | CASSPRGPATNEKPFF
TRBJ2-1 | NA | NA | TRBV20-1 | TGCAGTGCTACCGGACAACTTTTCAATGAGCAGTTCTTC | CSATGQLFNEQFF
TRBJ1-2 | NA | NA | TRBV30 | TGTGCCTGGAGTGAAGGGTCTAAAGGCTATGGCTACACCTTC | CAWSEGSKGYGYTF
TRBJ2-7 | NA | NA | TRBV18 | TGTGCTAGCTCACCACCGCTAGGGGACTACGAGCAGTACTTC | CASSPPLGDYEQYF
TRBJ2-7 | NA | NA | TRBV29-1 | TGCAGCGTTGTGGGGGCAGGGGCCTACGAGCAGTACTTC | CSVVGAGAYEQYF
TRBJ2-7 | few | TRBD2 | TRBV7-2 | TGTGCCAGCAGCTTACCCCTAGCGGGAGGGCCCCACGAGCAGTACTTC | CASSLPLAGGPHEQYF
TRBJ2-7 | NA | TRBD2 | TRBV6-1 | TGTGCCAGCAGACCCAGACTAGCGGGGGCCGGTGAGCAGTACTTC | CASRPRLAGAGEQYF
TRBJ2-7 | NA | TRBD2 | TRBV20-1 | TGCAGTGCTAGGCGGGAGGGCTTCGAGCAGTACTTC | CSARREGFEQYF
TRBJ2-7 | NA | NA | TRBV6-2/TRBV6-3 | TGTGCTAGCAGCCCCTTGTACTCGCGGAGGATAGCCTACGAGCAGTACTTC | CASSPLYSRRIAYEQYF
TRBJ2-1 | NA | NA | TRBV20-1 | TGCAGTGCTAGGGGGGTTAGGGAGCAGTTCTTC | CSARGVREQFF
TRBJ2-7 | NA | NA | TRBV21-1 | TGTGCCAGCAGCAGAACTCCGGGGACTAGCGGGGGGGAACCTACCTACGAGCAGTACTTC | CASSRTPGTSGGEPTYEQYF
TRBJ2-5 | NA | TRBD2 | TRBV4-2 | TGTGCCAGCAGCTTTACCGGGACTAGCGGGAAAGAGCAGTACTTC | CASSFTGTSGKEQYF
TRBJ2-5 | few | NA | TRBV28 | TGTGCCAGCAGCCGCAACGACAGGTCGTGGGAGACCCAGTACTTC | CASSRNDRSWETQYF
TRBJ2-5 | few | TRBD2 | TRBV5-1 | TGCGCCAGCAGCTTGGTGTTGATAGCGGGGGACCAAGAGACCCAGTACTTC | CASSLVLIAGDQETQYF
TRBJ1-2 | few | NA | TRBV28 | TGTGCCAGCAGTTCCGGGACGAGACGTCGTAGTGCCGATGGCTACACCTTC | CASSSGTRRRSADGYTF
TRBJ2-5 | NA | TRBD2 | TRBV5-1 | TGCGCCAGCAGCTTGGTCCTAGCGGGACGGGAGACCCAGTACTTC | CASSLVLAGRETQYF
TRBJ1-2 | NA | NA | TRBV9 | TGTGCCAGCAGCGTGCAGGCTGGACCGAGGAGCTACACCTTC | CASSVQAGPRSYTF
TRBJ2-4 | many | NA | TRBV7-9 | TGTGCCAGCAGCTTAGATTTGGGGTCCAAAAACATTCAGTACTTC | CASSLDLGSKNIQYF
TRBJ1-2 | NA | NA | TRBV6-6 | TGTGCCAGCGGTACCGCAGGCTATGGCTACACCTTC | CASGTAGYGYTF
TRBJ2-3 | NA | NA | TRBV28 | TGTGCCAGCAGTTTAGGACTATTCACAGATACGCAGTATTTT | CASSLGLFTDTQYF
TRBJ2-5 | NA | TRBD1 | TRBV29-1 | TGCAGCGGGGTGACAGGGGAAGAGACCCAGTACTTC | CSGVTGEETQYF
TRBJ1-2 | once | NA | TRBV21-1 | TGTGCCAGCAGCTCCCGACAGGCCCCCTATGGCTACACCTTC | CASSSRQAPYGYTF
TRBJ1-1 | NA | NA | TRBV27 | TGTGCCAGCAGTTCCTGGGCTGCAGGAATAAACACTGAAGCTTTCTTT | CASSSWAAGINTEAFF
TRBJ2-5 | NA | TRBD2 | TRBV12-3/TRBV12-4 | TGTGCCAGCGCCGAGCGGGGGGGCTACGAGACCCAGTACTTC | CASAERGGYETQYF
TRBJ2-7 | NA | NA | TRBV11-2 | TGTGCCAGCAGCCCGGGAGTCCGGTTCTCCGAGCAGTACTTC | CASSPGVRFSEQYF
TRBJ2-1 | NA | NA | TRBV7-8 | TGTGCCAGCAGGGACGTGAGGAATGAGCAGTTCTTC | CASRDVRNEQFF
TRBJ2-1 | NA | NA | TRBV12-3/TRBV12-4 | TGTGCCAGCAGCCTTCGGAGGGGCTATGAGCAGTTCTTC | CASSLRRGYEQFF
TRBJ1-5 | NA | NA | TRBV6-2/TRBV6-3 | TGTGCCAGCAGTTACATCACGGGGGGCGCTTCCAATCAGCCCCAGCATTTT | CASSYITGGASNQPQHF
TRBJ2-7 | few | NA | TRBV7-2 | TGTGCCAGCAGCCAATACCGGGACCCGGGGCAGTACTTC | CASSQYRDPGQYF
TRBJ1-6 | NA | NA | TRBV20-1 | TGCAGTGCTAGCCAACCCCGGGGCGAAAATTCACCCCTCCACTTT | CSASQPRGENSPLHF
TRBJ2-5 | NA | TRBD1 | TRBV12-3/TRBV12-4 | TGTGCCAGCAGTGACAGGGGGCTCGGGGAGACCCAGTACTTC | CASSDRGLGETQYF
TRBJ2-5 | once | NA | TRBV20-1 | TGCAGTGCTAGTGTAACTAGTGGTCTGGGGACCCAGTACTTC | CSASVTSGLGTQYF
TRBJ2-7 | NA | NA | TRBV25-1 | TGTGCCAGCACGGGACTCGACTACAAGCAGTACTTC | CASTGLDYKQYF